The 12 T cell receptor beta chains given below trace back to one sample, sequenced in a study of CD8+ T cells in alopecia areata. Following extraction, RNA underwent reverse transcription to cDNA, which served as the sequencing template. Sequencing used immunoSEQ multiplex PCR; TCRdb keeps in-frame clones, though not all of them. Of 120,000 or so clones in the sample, around 50% were seen once. Sample: NKG2D-low CD8+ T cells sorted from blood. These receptor sequences come from a human donor with alopecia areata.

The chain links TRBV2 to TRBJ1-2; no clear D gene. CDR3 size: 13 residues. With 4 bases removed from V and 6 bases from J, the gap between germline ends came to 12 bases. Germline-derived CDR1 and CDR2 are SNHLY and FYNNEI. The CDR3 region has the DNA TGTGCCAGCAGTGTACTCGGCGCAGATGGCTACACCTTC. Encoded protein: CASSVLGADGYTF.

The chain uses TRBV30 and TRBJ2-1; TRBD1 agrees at 8 bases. Germline V gene sequence: CDR1 GTSNPN, CDR2 SVGIG (reference sequence). Losses at the gene ends were 5 bases for V and 6 bases for J; bases not matched to a gene: 3. There are 12 residues in the CDR3. CDR3 sequence (DNA): TGTGCCTGGGGACAGGGAGGCAATGAGCAGTTCTTC. Translated: CAWGQGGNEQFF.

V usage is TRBV2 and J usage is TRBJ2-1; 15 bases are shared with TRBD2. The V and J ends lost 7 bases and 1 base, in that order; junction bases with no gene match: 11. Germline lookup yields CDR1 SNHLY and CDR2 FYNNEI. This CDR3 contains 19 residues. The CDR3 sequence: CASTGGLAGGRGSYNEQFF. The CDR3, as DNA: TGTGCCAGCACCGGGGGACTAGCGGGAGGCCGGGGGTCCTACAATGAGCAGTTCTTC.

In the case of this clone: This sample includes further DNA sequences coding for the same CDR3. The genes are TRBV29-1 and TRBJ1-2; D gene ambiguous. This CDR3 comprises 13 residues. Per germline, CDR1 SQVTM and CDR2 ANQGSEA. The V and J ends lost 4 bases and 2 bases respectively, with 11 bases between them. CDR3 in DNA: TGCAGCGTTGTTGCAGGCGACAACTATGGCTACACCTTC. Its translation: CSVVAGDNYGYTF.

The V gene is TRBV29-1, the J gene TRBJ1-2; 7 nucleotides line up with TRBD1. The length of the CDR3 is 14 residues. Germline V gene sequence: CDR1 SQVTM, CDR2 ANQGSEA. Trimming cost V 7 bases and J 1 base; bases outside gene matches: 9. CDR3 loop: CSAHGTESNYGYTF. CDR3 DNA: TGCAGCGCCCATGGGACAGAGAGTAACTATGGCTACACCTTC.

V usage is TRBV29-1 and J usage is TRBJ1-2, with a weak D call TRBD1 (6 bases). Germline CDR1 and CDR2: SQVTM and ANQGSEA. V shed 6 bases and J shed 3 bases, with 11 bases lying between them. CDR3 length equals 12 residues. The CDR3 DNA follows: TGCAGCGTGCCGGGGGGCGACTATGGCTACACCTTC. It encodes CSVPGGDYGYTF.

The rearrangement joins TRBV6-5 to TRBJ2-2, with D perhaps TRBD2 (6 bases). V was cut by 0 bases and J by 4 bases, with 9 bases left in between. Germline CDR1 reads MNHEY; CDR2 reads SVGAGI. The CDR3 is made up of 15 amino acids. CDR3 nucleotide sequence: TGTGCCAGCAGTTACTCGGGGACTGGCACCGGGGAGCTGTTTTTT. This codes for CASSYSGTGTGELFF.

Of note for this clone: The sample has other DNA sequences that encode this CDR3 too. The genes are TRBV29-1 and TRBJ2-7; TRBD1 or TRBD2 may be the D gene (5 bases each). V was shortened by 4 bases and J by 0 bases, with 10 bases between the two germline ends. The CDR3 length is 13 residues. Germline V CDR1 and CDR2: SQVTM, ANQGSEA. CDR3 in amino acids: CSVVSGSSYEQYF. The CDR3 DNA reads as TGCAGCGTTGTCTCAGGGAGCTCCTACGAGCAGTACTTC.

The J gene is TRBJ2-5, the V gene TRBV5-1; 8 bases align to TRBD2. The germline V gene encodes CDR1 SGHRS and CDR2 YFSETQ. The CDR3 is 14 residues long. The V gene end was trimmed by 0 bases and the J gene end by 3 bases; junction bases not matched to a gene: 1. The CDR3 here is CASSLVGLEETQYF. The CDR3 DNA reads as TGCGCCAGCAGCTTGGTGGGACTAGAAGAGACCCAGTACTTC.

In its sample, this clone was seen a few times. The chain employs TRBV7-9 and TRBJ1-6; D is possibly TRBD1 (6 bases). The CDR3 runs 15 residues. V was trimmed by 7 bases and J by 3 bases, leaving 13 bases between them. From germline, CDR1 is SEHNR and CDR2 FQNEAQ (reference sequence). CDR3 bases: TGTGCCAGCAAACACAGGGATGACTATAATTCACCCCTCCACTTT. Residues: CASKHRDDYNSPLHF.

CDR3 bases: TGTGCCACCAGCCTAGGGGACGTTGGAGGGAATGAGCAGTTCTTC. Residues: CATSLGDVGGNEQFF. The chain combines TRBV15 with TRBJ2-1; a weak D match, TRBD2 (6 bases). Trimming pared 5 bases from V and 7 bases from J, leaving 18 bases between. The CDR3 consists of 15 residues. The V gene's germline CDR1 is LNHNV and CDR2 YYDKDF (reference sequence).

The gene calls are TRBV11-2 and TRBJ2-7; 8 nucleotides match TRBD1. The CDR3 contains 14 residues. J was trimmed by 0 bases and V by 4 bases; bases with no gene match: 2. Germline V gives CDR1 SGHAT, CDR2 FQNNGV. DNA for the CDR3: TGTGCCAGCAGCTCCGACAGGGGCTCCTACGAGCAGTACTTC. Protein sequence: CASSSDRGSYEQYF.